This TCR beta chain is from a study of CD8 T cells in ankylosing spondylitis. MiXCR was run by TCRdb on the 5' RACE reads, yielding one entry per CDR3 protein. The sample has roughly 180,000 distinct CDR3 sequences; around a tenth are singletons. This CDR3 comprises 13 residues. Germline V gene data show CDR1 as SGHTA and CDR2 as FQGNSA. Trimming shortened V by 8 bases and J by 10 bases, and 18 bases separated the two germline ends. This clonotype was seen more than once but under ten times. Sequenced: blood, either unsorted or a sorted T cell fraction (not recorded which). This sequence was found in a female donor with ankylosing spondylitis or in good health (not recorded which). The gene calls are TRBV7-2 and TRBJ2-1; TRBD2 might be the D (7 bases). This chain's CDR3 is CASEGEGGWEQFF. The CDR3 coding sequence is TGTGCCAGCGAGGGGGAGGGAGGCTGGGAGCAGTTCTTC.